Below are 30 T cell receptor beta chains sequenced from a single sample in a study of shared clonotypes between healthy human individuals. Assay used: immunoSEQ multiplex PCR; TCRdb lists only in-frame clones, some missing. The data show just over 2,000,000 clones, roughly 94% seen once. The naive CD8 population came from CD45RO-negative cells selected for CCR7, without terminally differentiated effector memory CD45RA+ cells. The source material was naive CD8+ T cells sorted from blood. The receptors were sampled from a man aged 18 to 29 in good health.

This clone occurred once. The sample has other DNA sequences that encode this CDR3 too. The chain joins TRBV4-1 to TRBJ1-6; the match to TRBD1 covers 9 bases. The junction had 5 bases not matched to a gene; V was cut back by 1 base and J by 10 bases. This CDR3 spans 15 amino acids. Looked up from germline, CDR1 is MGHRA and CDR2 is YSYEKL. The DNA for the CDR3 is TGCGCCAGCAGCCAAGCGGGACAGGGTGGATCACCCCTCCACTTT. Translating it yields CASSQAGQGGSPLHF.

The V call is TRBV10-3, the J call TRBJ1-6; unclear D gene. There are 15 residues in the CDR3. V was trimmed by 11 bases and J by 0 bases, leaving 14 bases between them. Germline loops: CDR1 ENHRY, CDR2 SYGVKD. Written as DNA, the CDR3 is TGTGCCTCGTCAGACGAAAGCTCCTATAATTCACCCCTCCACTTT. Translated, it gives CASSDESSYNSPLHF.

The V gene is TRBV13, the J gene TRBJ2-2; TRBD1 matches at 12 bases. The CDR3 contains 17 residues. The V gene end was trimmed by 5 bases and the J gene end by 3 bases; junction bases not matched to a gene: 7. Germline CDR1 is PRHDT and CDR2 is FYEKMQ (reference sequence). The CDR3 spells CASSRAGTGGYTGELFF. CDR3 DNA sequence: TGTGCCAGCAGCCGCGCCGGGACAGGGGGCTACACCGGGGAGCTGTTTTTT.

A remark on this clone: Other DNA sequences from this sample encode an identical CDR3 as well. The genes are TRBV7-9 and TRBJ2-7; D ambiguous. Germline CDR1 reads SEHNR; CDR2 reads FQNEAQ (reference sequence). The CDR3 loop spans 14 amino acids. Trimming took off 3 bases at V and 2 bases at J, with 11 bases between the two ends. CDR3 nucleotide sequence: TGTGCCAGCAGCTTGGCAGGATCCACCTACGAGCAGTACTTC. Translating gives CASSLAGSTYEQYF.

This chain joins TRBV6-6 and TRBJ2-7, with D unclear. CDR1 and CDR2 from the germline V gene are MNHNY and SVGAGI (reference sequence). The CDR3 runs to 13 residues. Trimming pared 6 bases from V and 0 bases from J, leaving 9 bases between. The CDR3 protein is CASRTDDSYEQYF. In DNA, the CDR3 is TGTGCCAGCAGAACGGACGACTCCTACGAGCAGTACTTC.

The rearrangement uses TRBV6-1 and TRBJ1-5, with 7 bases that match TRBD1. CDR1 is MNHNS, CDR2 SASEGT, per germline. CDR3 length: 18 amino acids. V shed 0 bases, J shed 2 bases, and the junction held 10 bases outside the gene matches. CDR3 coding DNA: TGTGCCAGCAGTGAAGCCCCGGGAGGGGGCGAGGGCAATCAGCCCCAGCATTTT. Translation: CASSEAPGGGEGNQPQHF.

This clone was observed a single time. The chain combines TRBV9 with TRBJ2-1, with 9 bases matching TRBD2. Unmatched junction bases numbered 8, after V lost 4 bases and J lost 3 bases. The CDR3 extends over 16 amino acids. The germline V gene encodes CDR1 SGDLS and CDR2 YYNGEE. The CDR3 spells CASSPGASGIYNEQFF. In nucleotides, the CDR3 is TGTGCCAGCAGCCCTGGGGCTAGCGGGATCTACAATGAGCAGTTCTTC.

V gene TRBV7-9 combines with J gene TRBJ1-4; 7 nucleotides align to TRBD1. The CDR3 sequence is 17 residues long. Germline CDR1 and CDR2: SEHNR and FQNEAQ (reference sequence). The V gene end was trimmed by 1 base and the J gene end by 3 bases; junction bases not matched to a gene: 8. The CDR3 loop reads CASSLVETGFANEKLFF. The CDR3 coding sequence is TGTGCCAGCAGCTTAGTAGAGACAGGGTTCGCTAATGAAAAACTGTTTTTT.

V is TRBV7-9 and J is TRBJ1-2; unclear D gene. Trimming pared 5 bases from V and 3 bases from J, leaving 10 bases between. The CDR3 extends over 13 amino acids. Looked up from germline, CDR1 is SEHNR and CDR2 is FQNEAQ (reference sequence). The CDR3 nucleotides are TGTGCCAGCAGCCCCGTCGGCTACTATGGCTACACCTTC. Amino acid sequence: CASSPVGYYGYTF.

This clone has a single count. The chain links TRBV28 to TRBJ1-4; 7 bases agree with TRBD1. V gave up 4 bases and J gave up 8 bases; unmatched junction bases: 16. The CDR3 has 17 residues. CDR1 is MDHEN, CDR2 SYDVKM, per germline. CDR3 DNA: TGTGCCAGCAGTTCACAGGGGATTGTATTGGTGGACGAAAAACTGTTTTTT. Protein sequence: CASSSQGIVLVDEKLFF.

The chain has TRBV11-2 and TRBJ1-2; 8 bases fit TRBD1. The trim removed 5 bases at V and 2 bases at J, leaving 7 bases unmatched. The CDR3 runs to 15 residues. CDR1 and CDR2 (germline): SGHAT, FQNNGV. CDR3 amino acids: CASSAPAGGNYGYTF. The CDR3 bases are TGTGCCAGCAGCGCCCCGGCAGGGGGCAACTATGGCTACACCTTC.

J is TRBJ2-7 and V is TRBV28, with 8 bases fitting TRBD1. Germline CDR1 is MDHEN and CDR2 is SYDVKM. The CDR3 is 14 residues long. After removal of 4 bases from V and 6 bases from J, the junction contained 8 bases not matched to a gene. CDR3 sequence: CASSYPDRVGEQYF. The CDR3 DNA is TGTGCCAGCAGTTACCCGGACAGGGTAGGCGAGCAGTACTTC.

The CDR3 loop is CASSYSASLTQYF. The DNA for the CDR3 is TGTGCCAGCAGTTACTCGGCTTCCCTGACCCAGTACTTC. The genes are TRBV6-5 and TRBJ2-5; D unresolved. Trimming shortened V by 0 bases and J by 7 bases, and 9 bases separated the two germline ends. CDR1 and CDR2 (germline): MNHEY, SVGAGI. The CDR3 spans 13 residues.

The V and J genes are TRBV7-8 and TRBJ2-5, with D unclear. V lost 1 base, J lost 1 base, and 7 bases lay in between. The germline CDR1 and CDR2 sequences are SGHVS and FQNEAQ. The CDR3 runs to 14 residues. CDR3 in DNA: TGTGCCAGCAGCTTAGGAGTGTCCCAAGAGACCCAGTACTTC. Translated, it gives CASSLGVSQETQYF.

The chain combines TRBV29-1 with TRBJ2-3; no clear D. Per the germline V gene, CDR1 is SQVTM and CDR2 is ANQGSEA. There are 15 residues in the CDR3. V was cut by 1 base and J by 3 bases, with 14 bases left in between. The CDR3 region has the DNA TGCAGCGTTGAAGCGACTTCACCCCCGACAGATACGCAGTATTTT. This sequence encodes CSVEATSPPTDTQYF.

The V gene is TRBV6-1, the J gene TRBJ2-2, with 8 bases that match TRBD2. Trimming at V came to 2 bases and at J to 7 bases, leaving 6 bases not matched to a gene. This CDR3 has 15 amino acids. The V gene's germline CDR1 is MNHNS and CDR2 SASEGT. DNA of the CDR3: TGTGCCAGCAGTGAAATCCAGCGGGAGAACGGGGAGCTGTTTTTT. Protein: CASSEIQRENGELFF.

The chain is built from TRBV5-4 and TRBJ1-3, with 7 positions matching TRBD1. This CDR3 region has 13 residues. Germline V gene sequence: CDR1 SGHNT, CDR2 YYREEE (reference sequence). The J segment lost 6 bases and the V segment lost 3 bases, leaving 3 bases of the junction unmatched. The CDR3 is CASSSGTANTIYF. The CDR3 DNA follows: TGTGCCAGCAGCTCCGGGACAGCAAACACCATATATTTT.

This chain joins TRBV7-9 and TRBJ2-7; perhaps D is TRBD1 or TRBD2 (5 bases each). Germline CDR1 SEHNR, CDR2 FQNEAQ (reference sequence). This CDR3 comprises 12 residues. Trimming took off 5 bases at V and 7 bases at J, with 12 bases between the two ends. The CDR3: CASSGDPLEQYF. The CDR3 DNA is TGTGCCAGCAGCGGGGACCCCTTGGAGCAGTACTTC.

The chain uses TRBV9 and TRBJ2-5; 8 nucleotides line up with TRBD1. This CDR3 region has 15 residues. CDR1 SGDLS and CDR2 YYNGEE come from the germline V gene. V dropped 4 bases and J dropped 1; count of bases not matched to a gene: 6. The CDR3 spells CASSPQGASQETQYF. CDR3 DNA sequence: TGTGCCAGCAGCCCCCAGGGGGCTAGCCAAGAGACCCAGTACTTC. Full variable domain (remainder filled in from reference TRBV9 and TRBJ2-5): DSGVTQTPKHLITATGQRVTLRCSPRSGDLSVYWYQQSLDQGLQFLIQYYNGEERAKGNILERFSAQQFPDLHSELNLSSLELGDSALYFCASSPQGASQETQYFGPGTRLLVL.

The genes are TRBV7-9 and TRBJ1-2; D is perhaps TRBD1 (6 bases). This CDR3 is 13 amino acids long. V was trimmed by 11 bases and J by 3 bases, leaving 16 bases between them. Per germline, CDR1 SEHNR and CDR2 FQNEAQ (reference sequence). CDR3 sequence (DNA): TGTGCCGTTACAGGGATCGGAGACTATGGCTACACCTTC. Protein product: CAVTGIGDYGYTF. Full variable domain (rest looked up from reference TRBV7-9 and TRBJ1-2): DTGVSQNPRHKITKRGQNVTFRCDPISEHNRLYWYRQTLGQGPEFLTYFQNEAQLEKSRLLSDRFSAERPKGSFSTLEIQRTEQGDSAMYLCAVTGIGDYGYTFGSGTRLTVV.

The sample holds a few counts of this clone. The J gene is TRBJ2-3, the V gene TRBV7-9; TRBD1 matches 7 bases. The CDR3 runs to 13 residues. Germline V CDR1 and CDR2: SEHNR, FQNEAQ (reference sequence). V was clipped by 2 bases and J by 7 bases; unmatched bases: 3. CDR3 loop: CASSLLQGNTQYF. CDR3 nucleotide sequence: TGTGCCAGCAGCTTACTACAGGGGAATACGCAGTATTTT. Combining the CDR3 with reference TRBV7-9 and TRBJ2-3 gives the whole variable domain DTGVSQNPRHKITKRGQNVTFRCDPISEHNRLYWYRQTLGQGPEFLTYFQNEAQLEKSRLLSDRFSAERPKGSFSTLEIQRTEQGDSAMYLCASSLLQGNTQYFGPGTRLTVL.

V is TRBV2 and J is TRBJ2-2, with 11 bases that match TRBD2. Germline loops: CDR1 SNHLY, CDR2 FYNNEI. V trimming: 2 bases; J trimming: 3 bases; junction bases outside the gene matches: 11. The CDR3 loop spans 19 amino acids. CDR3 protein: CASSERLAGGPGYTGELFF. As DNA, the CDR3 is TGTGCCAGCAGTGAACGATTAGCGGGAGGGCCTGGTTACACCGGGGAGCTGTTTTTT. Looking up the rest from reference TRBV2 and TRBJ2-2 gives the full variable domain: EPEVTQTPSHQVTQMGQEVILRCVPISNHLYFYWYRQILGQKVEFLVSFYNNEISEKSEIFDDQFSVERPDGSNFTLKIRSTKLEDSAMYFCASSERLAGGPGYTGELFFGEGSRLTVL.

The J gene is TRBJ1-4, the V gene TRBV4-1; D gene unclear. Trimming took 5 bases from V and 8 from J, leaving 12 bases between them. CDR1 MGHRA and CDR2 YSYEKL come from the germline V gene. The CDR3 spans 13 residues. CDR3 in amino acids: CASSGDMQEKLFF. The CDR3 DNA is TGCGCCAGCAGCGGAGACATGCAAGAAAAACTGTTTTTT.

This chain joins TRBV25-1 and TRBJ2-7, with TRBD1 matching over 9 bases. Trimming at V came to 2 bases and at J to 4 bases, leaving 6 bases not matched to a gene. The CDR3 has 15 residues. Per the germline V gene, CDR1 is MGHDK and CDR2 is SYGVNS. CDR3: CASSELGQGMYEQYF. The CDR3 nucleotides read TGTGCCAGCAGTGAACTTGGACAGGGGATGTACGAGCAGTACTTC.

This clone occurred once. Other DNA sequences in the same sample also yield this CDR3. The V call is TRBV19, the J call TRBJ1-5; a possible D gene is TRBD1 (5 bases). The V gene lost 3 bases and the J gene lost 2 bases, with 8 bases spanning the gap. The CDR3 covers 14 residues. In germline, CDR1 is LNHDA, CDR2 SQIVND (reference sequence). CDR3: CASSMGEGNQPQHF. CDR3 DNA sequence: TGTGCCAGTAGTATGGGGGAGGGCAATCAGCCCCAGCATTTT.

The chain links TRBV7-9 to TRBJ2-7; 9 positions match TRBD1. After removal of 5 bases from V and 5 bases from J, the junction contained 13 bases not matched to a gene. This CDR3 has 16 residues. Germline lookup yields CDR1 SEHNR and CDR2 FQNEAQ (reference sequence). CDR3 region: CASSPPPTGGVDEQYF. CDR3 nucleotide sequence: TGTGCCAGCAGCCCTCCTCCCACAGGGGGCGTCGACGAGCAGTACTTC.

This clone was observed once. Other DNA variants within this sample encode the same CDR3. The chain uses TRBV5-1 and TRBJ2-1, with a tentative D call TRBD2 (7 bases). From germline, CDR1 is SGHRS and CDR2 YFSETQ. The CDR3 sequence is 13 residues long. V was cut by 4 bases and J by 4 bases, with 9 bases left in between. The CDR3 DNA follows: TGCGCCAGCAGCCGGGGGGCATACAATGAGCAGTTCTTC. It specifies CASSRGAYNEQFF. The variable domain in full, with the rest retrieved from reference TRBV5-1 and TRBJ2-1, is KAGVTQTPRYLIKTRGQQVTLSCSPISGHRSVSWYQQTPGQGLQFLFEYFSETQRNKGNFPGRFSGRQFSNSRSEMNVSTLELGDSALYLCASSRGAYNEQFFGPGTRLTVL.

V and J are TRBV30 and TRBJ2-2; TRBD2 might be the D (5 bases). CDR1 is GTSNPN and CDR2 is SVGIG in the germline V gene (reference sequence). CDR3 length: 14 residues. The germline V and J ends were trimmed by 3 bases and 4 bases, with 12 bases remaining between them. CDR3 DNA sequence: TGTGCCTGGAGGCGCGGACTTATCACCGGGGAGCTGTTTTTT. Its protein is CAWRRGLITGELFF.

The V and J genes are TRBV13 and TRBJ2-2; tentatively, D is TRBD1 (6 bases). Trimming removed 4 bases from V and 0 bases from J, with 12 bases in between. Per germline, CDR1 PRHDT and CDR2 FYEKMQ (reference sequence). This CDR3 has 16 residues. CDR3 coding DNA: TGTGCCAGCAGCTGGTTCGGACAGACGAACACCGGGGAGCTGTTTTTT. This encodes CASSWFGQTNTGELFF.

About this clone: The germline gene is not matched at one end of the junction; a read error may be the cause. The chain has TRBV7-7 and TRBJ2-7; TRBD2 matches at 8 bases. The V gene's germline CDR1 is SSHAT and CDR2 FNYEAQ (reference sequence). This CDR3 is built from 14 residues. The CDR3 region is CASSLAAGADEQYF. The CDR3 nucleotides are TGTGCTAGCAGCTTAGCAGCGGGGGCTGACGAGCAGTACTTC.